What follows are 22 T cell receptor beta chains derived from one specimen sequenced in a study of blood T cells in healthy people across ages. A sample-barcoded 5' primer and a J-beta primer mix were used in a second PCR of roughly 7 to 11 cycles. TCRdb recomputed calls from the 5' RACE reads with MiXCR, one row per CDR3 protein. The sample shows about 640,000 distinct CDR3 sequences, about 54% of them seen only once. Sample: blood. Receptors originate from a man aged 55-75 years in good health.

In nucleotides, the CDR3 is TGTGCCAGCAGCTTAGTGGCTAGCGGGGGATATTACAATGAGCAGTTCTTC. The encoded protein is CASSLVASGGYYNEQFF. The chain joins TRBV7-2 to TRBJ2-1; TRBD2 aligns across 10 bases. The CDR3 length is 17 residues. V shed 1 base, J shed 4 bases, and the junction held 7 bases outside the gene matches. Germline values: CDR1 SGHTA, CDR2 FQGNSA.

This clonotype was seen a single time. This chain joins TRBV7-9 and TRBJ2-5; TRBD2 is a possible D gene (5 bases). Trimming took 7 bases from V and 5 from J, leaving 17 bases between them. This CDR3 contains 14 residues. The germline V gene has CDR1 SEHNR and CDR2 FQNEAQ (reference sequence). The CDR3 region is CASTDATRVETQYF. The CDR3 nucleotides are TGTGCCAGCACCGACGCTACTAGGGTGGAGACCCAGTACTTC.

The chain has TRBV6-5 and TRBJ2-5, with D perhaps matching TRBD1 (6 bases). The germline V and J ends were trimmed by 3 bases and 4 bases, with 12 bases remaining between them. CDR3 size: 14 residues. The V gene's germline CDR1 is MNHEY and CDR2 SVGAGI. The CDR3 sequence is CASSYQGPGETQYF. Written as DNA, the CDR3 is TGTGCCAGCAGTTATCAGGGGCCAGGAGAGACCCAGTACTTC.

In nucleotides, the CDR3 is TGTGCCATCAGTGGATCCGACCAACCGGGACAGGGGTACCAAGAGACCCAGTACTTC. Protein: CAISGSDQPGQGYQETQYF. V and J are TRBV10-3 and TRBJ2-5; TRBD1 agrees at 10 bases. With 4 bases clipped from V and 0 bases from J, the junction kept 14 bases outside the gene matches. Germline V gene lookup returns CDR1 ENHRY and CDR2 SYGVKD. CDR3 length: 19 residues.

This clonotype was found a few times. CDR3 in DNA: TGTGCCAGCAGAGACAGGGCAGCCTACAATGAGCAGTTCTTC. Its translation: CASRDRAAYNEQFF. The chain links TRBV2 to TRBJ2-1, with 7 bases fitting TRBD1. This CDR3 is built from 14 residues. The germline gives CDR1 SNHLY, CDR2 FYNNEI. V shed 6 bases, J shed 2 bases, and the junction held 4 bases outside the gene matches.

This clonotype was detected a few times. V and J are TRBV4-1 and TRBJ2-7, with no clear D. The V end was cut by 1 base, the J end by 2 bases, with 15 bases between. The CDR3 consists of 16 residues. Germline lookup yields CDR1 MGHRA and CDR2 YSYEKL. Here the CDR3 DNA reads TGCGCCAGCAGCCAAGTGTGGGGTCCCAACCCCTACGAGCAGTACTTC. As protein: CASSQVWGPNPYEQYF.

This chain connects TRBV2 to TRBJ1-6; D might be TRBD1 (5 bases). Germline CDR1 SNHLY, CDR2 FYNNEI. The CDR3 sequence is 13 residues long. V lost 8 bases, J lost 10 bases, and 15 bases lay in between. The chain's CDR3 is CASSMGPTSPLHF. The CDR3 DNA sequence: TGTGCCAGCTCTATGGGACCAACCTCACCCCTCCACTTT.

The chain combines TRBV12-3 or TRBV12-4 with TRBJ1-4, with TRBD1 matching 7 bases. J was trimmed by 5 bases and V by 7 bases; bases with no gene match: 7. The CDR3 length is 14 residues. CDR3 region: CASKGAGENEKLFF. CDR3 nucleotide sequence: TGTGCCAGCAAGGGGGCAGGGGAGAATGAAAAACTGTTTTTT.

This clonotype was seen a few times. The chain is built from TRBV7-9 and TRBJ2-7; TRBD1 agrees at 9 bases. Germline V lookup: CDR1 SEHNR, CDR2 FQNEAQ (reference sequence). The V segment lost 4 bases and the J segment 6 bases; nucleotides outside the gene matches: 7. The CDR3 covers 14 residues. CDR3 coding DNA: TGTGCCAGCAGCTATAACAGGGGGCGAGGCGAGCAGTACTTC. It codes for CASSYNRGRGEQYF.

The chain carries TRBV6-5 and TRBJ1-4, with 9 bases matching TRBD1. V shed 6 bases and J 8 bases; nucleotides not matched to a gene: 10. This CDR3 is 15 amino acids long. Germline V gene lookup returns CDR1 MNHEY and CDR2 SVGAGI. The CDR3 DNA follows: TGTGCCAGCAGGGAAACAGGGGGCGAGAACGAAAAACTGTTTTTT. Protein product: CASRETGGENEKLFF.

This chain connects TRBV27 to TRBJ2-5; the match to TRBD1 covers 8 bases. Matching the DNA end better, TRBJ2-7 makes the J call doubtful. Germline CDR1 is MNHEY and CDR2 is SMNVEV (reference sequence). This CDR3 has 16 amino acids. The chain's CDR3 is CASSNRLDRASYEQYF. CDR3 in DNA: TGTGCCAGCAGTAATCGTTTGGACAGGGCTTCCTACGAGCAGTACTTC.

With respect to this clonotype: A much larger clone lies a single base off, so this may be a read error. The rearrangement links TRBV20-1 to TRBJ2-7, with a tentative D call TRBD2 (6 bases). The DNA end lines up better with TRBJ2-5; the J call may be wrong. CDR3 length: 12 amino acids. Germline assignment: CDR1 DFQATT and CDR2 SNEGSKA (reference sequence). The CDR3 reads CSGGWRGETQYF. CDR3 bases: TGCAGTGGGGGCTGGCGGGGAGAGACCCAGTACTTC.

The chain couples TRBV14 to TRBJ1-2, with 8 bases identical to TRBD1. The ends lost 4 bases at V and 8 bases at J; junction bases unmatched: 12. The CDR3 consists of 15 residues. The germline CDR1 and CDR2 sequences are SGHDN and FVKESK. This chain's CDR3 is CASSPLLQGAKGYTF. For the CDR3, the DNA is TGTGCCAGCAGCCCCCTCCTCCAGGGGGCGAAAGGCTACACCTTC. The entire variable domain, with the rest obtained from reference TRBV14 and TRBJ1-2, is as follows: EAGVTQFPSHSVIEKGQTVTLRCDPISGHDNLYWYRRVMGKEIKFLLHFVKESKQDESGMPNNRFLAERTGGTYSTLKVQPAELEDSGVYFCASSPLLQGAKGYTFGSGTRLTVV.

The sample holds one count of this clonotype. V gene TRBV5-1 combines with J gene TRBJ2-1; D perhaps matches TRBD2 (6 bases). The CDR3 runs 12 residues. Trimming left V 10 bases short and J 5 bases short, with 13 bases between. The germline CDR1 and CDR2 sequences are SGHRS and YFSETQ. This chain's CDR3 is CAGSREDNEQFF. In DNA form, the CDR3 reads TGCGCCGGCTCGCGGGAAGACAATGAGCAGTTCTTC.

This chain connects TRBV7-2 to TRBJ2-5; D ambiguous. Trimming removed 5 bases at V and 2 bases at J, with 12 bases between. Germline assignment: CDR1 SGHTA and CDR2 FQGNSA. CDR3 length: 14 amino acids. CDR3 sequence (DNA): TGTGCCAGCAGCCCCTCTGGGCATCAAGAGACCCAGTACTTC. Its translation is CASSPSGHQETQYF.

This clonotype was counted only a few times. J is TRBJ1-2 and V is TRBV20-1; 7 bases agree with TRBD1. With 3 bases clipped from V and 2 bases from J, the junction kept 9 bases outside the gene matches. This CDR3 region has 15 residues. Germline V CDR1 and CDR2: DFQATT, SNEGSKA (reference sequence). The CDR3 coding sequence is TGCAGTGCTAGTGGGACAGCCGACGGGAACTATGGCTACACCTTC. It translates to CSASGTADGNYGYTF.

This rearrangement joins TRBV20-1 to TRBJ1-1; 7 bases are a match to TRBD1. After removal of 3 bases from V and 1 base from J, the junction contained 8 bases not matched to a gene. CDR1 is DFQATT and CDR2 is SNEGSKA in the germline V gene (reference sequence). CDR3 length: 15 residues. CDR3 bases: TGCAGTGCTAGCCTGGGGGACAGAAAGAACACTGAAGCTTTCTTT. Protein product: CSASLGDRKNTEAFF.

Written as DNA, the CDR3 is TGTGCCAGCAGCCTCACCGCCACAGGGGGGTTTCAAGAGACCCAGTACTTC. It translates to CASSLTATGGFQETQYF. The genes are TRBV5-6 and TRBJ2-5; 8 positions agree with TRBD1. This CDR3 spans 17 amino acids. V gave up 4 bases and J gave up 2 bases; unmatched junction bases: 13. Germline CDR1 reads SGHDT; CDR2 reads YYEEEE.

The CDR3 is CASSFGEAPNGQYF. DNA for the CDR3: TGTGCCAGCAGCTTCGGGGAGGCCCCGAATGGGCAGTACTTC. V is TRBV5-6 and J is TRBJ2-5, with D possibly being TRBD2 (6 bases). Trimming shortened V by 2 bases and J by 11 bases, and 19 bases separated the two germline ends. The CDR3 covers 14 residues. Germline lookup yields CDR1 SGHDT and CDR2 YYEEEE.

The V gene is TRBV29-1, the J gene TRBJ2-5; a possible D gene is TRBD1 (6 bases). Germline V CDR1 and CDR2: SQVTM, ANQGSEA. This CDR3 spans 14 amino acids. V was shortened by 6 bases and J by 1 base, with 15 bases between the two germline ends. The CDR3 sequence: CSVVRDISQETQYF. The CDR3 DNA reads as TGCAGCGTCGTCCGGGACATAAGCCAAGAGACCCAGTACTTC.

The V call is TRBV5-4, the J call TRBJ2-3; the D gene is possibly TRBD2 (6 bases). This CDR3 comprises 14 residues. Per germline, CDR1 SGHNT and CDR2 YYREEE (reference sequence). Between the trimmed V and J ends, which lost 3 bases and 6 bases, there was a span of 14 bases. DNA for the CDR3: TGTGCCAGCAGCTCGTTTGGGGGAGGCGATACGCAGTATTTT. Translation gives CASSSFGGGDTQYF.

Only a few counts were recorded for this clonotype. The CDR3 reads CASSRGGLPETQYF. CDR3 sequence (DNA): TGTGCCAGCTCACGGGGGGGCCTTCCAGAGACCCAGTACTTC. The chain links TRBV7-9 to TRBJ2-5; 8 bases are shared with TRBD2. Germline assignment: CDR1 SEHNR and CDR2 FQNEAQ (reference sequence). J was trimmed by 4 bases and V by 8 bases; bases with no gene match: 9. This CDR3 spans 14 amino acids.